Below, one TCR beta chain is given with its context. In the source study's methods: For nucleated cells, counts were estimated from reference gene primer amplification. The repertoire was sequenced with immunoSEQ multiplex PCR; TCRdb's copy has only in-frame clones and lacks some. Clone size and the V and J calls come from that table; the DNA yielded D and trimming. The data contain more than 110,000 clones, 80% to 90% of them singletons. This sample is part of a study of blood T cell repertoires in COVID-19. Turning to the study itself: From T cells, B-cell-depleted T cells, or PBMCs came the material, which was cDNA or gDNA.

From germline, CDR1 is SGHTA and CDR2 FQGTGA. Trimming removed 5 bases from V and 5 bases from J; junction bases left unmatched: 6. The CDR3 runs to 15 residues. The V call is TRBV7-3, the J call TRBJ2-2; 9 bases fit TRBD2. Sequenced: peripheral blood. This sequence was found in a woman aged 40-49 years with acute or convalescent COVID-19. The CDR3 DNA sequence: TGTGCCAGCAGCCCCCAGCGGGGGGCGACCGGGGAGCTGTTTTTT. Its protein product is CASSPQRGATGELFF.